This TCR beta chain is drawn from a study of CD8 T cells in ankylosing spondylitis. Quantitative 5'-RACE was performed with molecular barcodes, and it yielded the TCR beta libraries. TCRdb reprocessed the 5' RACE reads with MiXCR, giving one entry per CDR3 protein. The table includes about 220,000 distinct CDR3 sequences, about 7% detected once. CDR1 and CDR2 from the germline V gene are SEHNR and FQNEAQ (reference sequence). Trimming removed 3 bases from V and 3 bases from J, with 13 bases in between. The CDR3 runs 15 residues. This clonotype has a handful of counts. Its target is not known. Study-wide points: Clones linked to the disease showed a CD8+ phenotype. They occurred at relatively low frequencies in peripheral blood. Some motif variants were previously reported in reactive arthritis synovial fluid and blood. The clones that were linked to disease were reported to be significantly enriched in matched synovial fluid samples from ankylosing spondylitis patients. For ankylosing spondylitis blood, a TCR beta motif of several highly homologous variants appeared characteristic.

This TCR derives from a male donor with ankylosing spondylitis. Sequenced: blood, either unsorted or a sorted T cell fraction (not recorded which). This chain links TRBV7-9 with TRBJ2-3; possibly TRBD1 for D (6 bases). CDR3 in amino acids: CASSLTGLGTDTQYF. CDR3 sequence (DNA): TGTGCCAGCAGCTTGACAGGTCTGGGGACAGATACGCAGTATTTT.